The present T cell receptor beta chain was sequenced within a study of T cell responses to AZD1222 COVID-19 vaccine. General observations from the study: CD4 TCRs covered the whole spike, strongest at regions 160-218 and 743-854.

The junction had 9 bases not matched to a gene; V was cut back by 6 bases and J by 2 bases. The CDR3 loop spans 15 amino acids. CDR1 is SNHLY and CDR2 is FYNNEI in the germline V gene. About this clone: Its target is not known.

The protocol was immunoSEQ multiplex PCR, while the TCRdb copy is restricted to in-frame clones and leaves out a portion. The data contain roughly 100,000 clones, less than 95% of them singletons. The sequence came from an adult in good health. This sample comprised peripheral blood, obtained on day 0 of AZD1222 vaccination. The V call is TRBV2, the J call TRBJ1-2, with 7 bases aligning to TRBD1. The CDR3 DNA is TGTGCCAGCAGCACTGCTAGGGGGCTGAACTATGGCTACACCTTC. This translates into CASSTARGLNYGYTF.